This passage covers 11 T cell receptor beta chains from one sample sequenced in a study of CD8+ T cells in alopecia areata. cDNA prepared by RNA extraction and subsequent reverse transcription served as the template for sequencing. Produced via immunoSEQ multiplex PCR; TCRdb's table is partial and in-frame only. The data hold some 170,000 clones, with 67% observed a single time. Sequencing was performed on CD8+ T cells sorted from blood, taken at week 0. These receptors came from a human donor with alopecia areata.

This clone appeared a few times. In the same sample, other DNA sequences code for this CDR3. The chain is built from TRBV5-1 and TRBJ2-7; 10 bases are shared with TRBD2. CDR3 length equals 14 residues. V shed 2 bases, J shed 4 bases, and the junction held 3 bases outside the gene matches. Germline-derived CDR1 and CDR2 are SGHRS and YFSETQ. This CDR3 is CASSFSGGSYEQYF. For the CDR3, the DNA is TGCGCCAGCAGCTTTAGCGGGGGGTCGTACGAGCAGTACTTC.

This clone was seen repeatedly, ten times or more. This rearrangement joins TRBV19 to TRBJ1-5; weak D call: TRBD1 (5 bases). Germline CDR1 and CDR2: LNHDA and SQIVND (reference sequence). This CDR3 region has 15 residues. Trimming left V 1 base short and J 2 bases short, with 9 bases between. CDR3 sequence (DNA): TGTGCCAGTAGTATAGCCGGGGCTGGCAATCAGCCCCAGCATTTT. This sequence encodes CASSIAGAGNQPQHF.

V and J are TRBV4-1 and TRBJ1-2, with 7 bases that match TRBD1. CDR3 length: 16 amino acids. V dropped 3 bases and J dropped 4; count of bases not matched to a gene: 11. The germline V gene encodes CDR1 MGHRA and CDR2 YSYEKL. CDR3 protein: CASSQGTAISGYGYTF. The CDR3 DNA sequence: TGCGCCAGCAGCCAGGGGACAGCGATCAGTGGCTATGGCTACACCTTC.

The rearrangement joins TRBV5-1 to TRBJ2-7; D call uncertain. Germline CDR1 is SGHRS and CDR2 is YFSETQ. The CDR3 spans 13 residues. V was clipped by 4 bases and J by 0 bases, with 8 bases between them. CDR3 in amino acids: CASSEGSSYEQYF. The CDR3 DNA reads as TGCGCCAGCAGCGAAGGTAGCTCCTACGAGCAGTACTTC.

The chain recombines TRBV13 with TRBJ2-5; 7 bases agree with TRBD1. The CDR3 length is 14 residues. V trimming: 2 bases; J trimming: 2 bases; junction bases outside the gene matches: 2. Germline V gene data show CDR1 as PRHDT and CDR2 as FYEKMQ (reference sequence). Written as DNA, the CDR3 is TGTGCCAGCAGCTTACGGGGACAGCAAGAGACCCAGTACTTC. Protein sequence: CASSLRGQQETQYF. The complete variable domain, with remaining parts taken from reference TRBV13 and TRBJ2-5, reads AAGVIQSPRHLIKEKRETATLKCYPIPRHDTVYWYQQGPGQDPQFLISFYEKMQSDKGSIPDRFSAQQFSDYHSELNMSSLELGDSALYFCASSLRGQQETQYFGPGTRLLVL.

This chain joins TRBV29-1 and TRBJ2-7; a possible D gene is TRBD1 (5 bases). Germline V lookup: CDR1 SQVTM, CDR2 ANQGSEA. V dropped 5 bases and J dropped 2 bases, with 10 bases sitting between them. This CDR3 has 12 amino acids. CDR3 nucleotides: TGCAGCGTTCTGGAACAGGCCTACGAGCAGTACTTC. It is translated as CSVLEQAYEQYF.

The rearrangement uses TRBV30 and TRBJ1-5; perhaps TRBD1 as D (5 bases). Germline V gene data show CDR1 as GTSNPN and CDR2 as SVGIG (reference sequence). This CDR3 has 16 amino acids. V was cut by 0 bases and J by 2 bases, with 14 bases left in between. The CDR3 region has the DNA TGTGCCTGGAGTGTAAGAGGGGTGGTGGGCAATCAGCCCCAGCATTTT. It codes for CAWSVRGVVGNQPQHF.

This chain joins TRBV11-2 and TRBJ2-7; 9 bases agree with TRBD1. The trim removed 5 bases at V and 5 bases at J, leaving 10 bases unmatched. This CDR3 is 15 amino acids long. Germline V CDR1 and CDR2: SGHAT, FQNNGV. The CDR3 DNA is TGTGCCAGCAGCCCCTCCCGGGACAGGGTCCACGAGCAGTACTTC. This codes for CASSPSRDRVHEQYF.

The chain carries TRBV2 and TRBJ2-5, with a tentative D call TRBD1 (5 bases). CDR3 length: 15 amino acids. Germline V gives CDR1 SNHLY, CDR2 FYNNEI. V lost 9 bases and J 0 bases, leaving 17 bases between the germline ends. This chain's CDR3 is CASTGRAGDQETQYF. In DNA, the CDR3 is TGTGCCAGTACGGGCAGGGCTGGGGACCAAGAGACCCAGTACTTC. Full variable domain (missing parts from reference TRBV2 and TRBJ2-5): EPEVTQTPSHQVTQMGQEVILRCVPISNHLYFYWYRQILGQKVEFLVSFYNNEISEKSEIFDDQFSVERPDGSNFTLKIRSTKLEDSAMYFCASTGRAGDQETQYFGPGTRLLVL.

The chain is built from TRBV6-6 and TRBJ1-1, with TRBD1 identical over 7 bases. The CDR3 consists of 14 residues. The V gene end was trimmed by 5 bases and the J gene end by 8 bases; junction bases not matched to a gene: 11. Germline-derived CDR1 and CDR2 are MNHNY and SVGAGI (reference sequence). In nucleotides, the CDR3 is TGTGCCAGCAGTCGGGGACAGAGAAGGGACGAAGCTTTCTTT. It specifies CASSRGQRRDEAFF.

This clone came up a few times. This chain uses TRBV27 with TRBJ2-1, with TRBD2 as a possible D gene (5 bases). Deletions cut 0 bases from V and 7 bases from J, with 19 bases between. The CDR3 runs 17 residues. The V gene's germline CDR1 is MNHEY and CDR2 SMNVEV (reference sequence). In DNA, the CDR3 is TGTGCCAGCAGTTTATCGATTAACGCGAGGGTTGGGAATGAGCAGTTCTTC. Its protein is CASSLSINARVGNEQFF.